What follows is one T cell receptor (beta chain) and its context. This receptor's antigen is unknown. Base quality data are lacking; no much larger clone is found one base away. The sample comes from a study of blood T cell repertoires in COVID-19 (dated by TCRdb to 2019 to 2021). About the full investigation: Samples from collaborators originated in the United States, Italy and Spain and spanned both the acute and convalescent phases of COVID-19. The prospective study material was composed of cDNA or gDNA derived from T cells, B-cell-depleted T cells, or PBMCs. Deeply sampled blood TCRbeta repertoires from subjects exposed to, actively infected with, or recovered from COVID-19 were included in the dataset. The repertoires were released in a freely available public database intended as a resource for research on the immune response to SARS-CoV-2. The samples were drawn from two sources: the first 160 participants of the ongoing ImmuneRACE study, and 1,254 subjects contributed by 6 global collaborators. The sample metadata nearly always contained a de-identified subject ID, COVID-19 status, age in years and sex. Where available, HLA class I and class II types were taken from metadata supplied by the sample provider and were not determined by assay-based typing.

The immunoSEQ Assay, a bias-controlled multiplex PCR, was used to amplify TCRbeta CDR3 regions from genomic DNA. For the original study's pipeline: Nucleated cell counts per sample were estimated from amplification of reference gene primers within the assay. To quantify the absolute abundance of each unique TCRbeta CDR3 rearrangement, sequence reads were collapsed and filtered. For each sample, productive Simpson clonality was calculated by taking the square root of Simpson's diversity index across productive rearrangements. Not all clones reach the TCRdb copy of this immuneACCESS table, which keeps in-frame sequences only. Checked studies attribute under half of the gap to unresolved V genes and leave the rest unexplained. V and J calls and clone size are given by that table; D and trimming were obtained from the DNA. Here the sample has more than 65,000 clones; around nine tenths occur a single time. The ten most abundant clones make up roughly 8% of the sample.

Collaborating institutions collected whole blood in K2EDTA tubes following their own protocols. Collaborator samples were shipped for TCRbeta analysis as frozen whole blood, isolated PBMCs, or DNA extracted from either sample type. Findings and caveats that apply to the study as a whole: Clinical and demographic metadata were provided uncurated, with the amount varying by source and participant.

The TCR originated in a human donor in a cohort sampled during active COVID-19. The sequencing sample was made of peripheral blood.

The CDR3 amino acid sequence is: CAIATYTTGSGNTIYF. The nucleotides read TGTGCCATCGCTACCTACACCACAGGCTCTGGAAACACCATATATTTT. Rearrangement joined TRBV10-3 to TRBJ1-3; the D gene is perhaps TRBD1, on 5 matching bases. V and J are truncated by 8 bases and 0 bases respectively, leaving an intervening sequence of 17 bases. The CDR3, cysteine through phenylalanine, is 16 amino acids long. The only DNA kept is the CDR3, 48 bases in frame from the first base. CDR1 and CDR2 are read off the germline V gene as ENHRY and SYGVKD.